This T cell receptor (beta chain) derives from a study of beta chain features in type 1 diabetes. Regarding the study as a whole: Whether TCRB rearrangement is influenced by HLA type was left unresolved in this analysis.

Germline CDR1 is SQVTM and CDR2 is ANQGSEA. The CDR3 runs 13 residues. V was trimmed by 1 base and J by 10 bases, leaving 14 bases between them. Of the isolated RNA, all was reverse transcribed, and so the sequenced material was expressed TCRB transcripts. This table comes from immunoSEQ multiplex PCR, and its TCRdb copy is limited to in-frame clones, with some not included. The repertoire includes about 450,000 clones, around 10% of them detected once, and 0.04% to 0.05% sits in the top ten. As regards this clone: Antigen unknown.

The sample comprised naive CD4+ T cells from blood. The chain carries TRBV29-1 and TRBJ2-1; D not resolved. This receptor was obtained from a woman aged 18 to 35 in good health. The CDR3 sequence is CSVEGRTLAEQFF. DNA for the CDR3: TGCAGCGTTGAAGGCAGGACCCTGGCAGAGCAGTTCTTC.